This is a list of T cell receptor beta chains from one sample in a study of T cell responses to AZD1222 COVID-19 vaccine. Data came from immunoSEQ multiplex PCR; TCRdb stores just in-frame clones and leaves some out. The sample consists of 35,000 to 50,000 clones, about 80% of them appearing once. Sequences were derived from peripheral blood, sampled 28 days after the second dose of the MenACWY control vaccine. The receptors come from an adult who received the MenACWY meningococcal vaccine as a control. Both conserved end residues are part of each CDR3. The D gene is left open where the match is weak. Clone sizes are given selectively: once, few, many, or a class where the clone is expanded.

clone_size: NA; j_call: TRBJ2-7; v_call: TRBV2; d_call: TRBD2; cdr3_nt: TGTGCCAAAGGACTAGCGGGAGGATACGAGCAGTACTTC; cdr3_aa: CAKGLAGGYEQYF
clone_size: NA; j_call: TRBJ1-5; v_call: TRBV4-1; d_call: NA; cdr3_nt: TGCGCCAGCAGCCAAGACGGCGGGTTAGGAAATCAGCCCCAGCATTTT; cdr3_aa: CASSQDGGLGNQPQHF
clone_size: NA; j_call: TRBJ2-1; v_call: TRBV25-1; d_call: TRBD1; cdr3_nt: TGTGCCAGCAGTCTAGAGACAGGGGCGATCTACAATGAGCAGTTCTTC; cdr3_aa: CASSLETGAIYNEQFF
clone_size: NA; j_call: TRBJ2-1; v_call: TRBV5-1; d_call: NA; cdr3_nt: TGCGCCAGCAGCTTGGCCTGGGGAGCGGCTTACAATGAGCAGTTCTTC; cdr3_aa: CASSLAWGAAYNEQFF
clone_size: few; j_call: TRBJ2-3; v_call: TRBV7-6; d_call: NA; cdr3_nt: TGTGCCAGCAGCCCCGACATGGATACGCAGTATTTT; cdr3_aa: CASSPDMDTQYF
clone_size: NA; j_call: TRBJ1-6; v_call: TRBV30; d_call: NA; cdr3_nt: TGTGCCTGGAGTCCCCGCGGTGGAGGGCGAAATTCACCCCTCCACTTT; cdr3_aa: CAWSPRGGGRNSPLHF
clone_size: few; j_call: TRBJ1-3; v_call: TRBV6-2/TRBV6-3; d_call: NA; cdr3_nt: TGTGCCAGCAGTTACTCGTTGCTGAGCTCTGGAAACACCATATATTTT; cdr3_aa: CASSYSLLSSGNTIYF
clone_size: medium-sized; j_call: TRBJ1-6; v_call: TRBV27; d_call: NA; cdr3_nt: TGTGCCAGCACCACCTCCAGAGGGAGGTCACCCCTCCACTTT; cdr3_aa: CASTTSRGRSPLHF
clone_size: NA; j_call: TRBJ1-6; v_call: TRBV2; d_call: NA; cdr3_nt: TGTGCCAGTGAGGGGGGCAGTAATTCACCCCTCCACTTT; cdr3_aa: CASEGGSNSPLHF
clone_size: NA; j_call: TRBJ1-5; v_call: TRBV15; d_call: NA; cdr3_nt: TGTGCCACCAGCAGTCTACAGGGTGTGAGTCAGCCCCAGCATTTT; cdr3_aa: CATSSLQGVSQPQHF
clone_size: NA; j_call: TRBJ1-1; v_call: TRBV28; d_call: NA; cdr3_nt: TGTGCCAGCAGGCCCCCGGGATCCTTAAACACTGAAGCTTTCTTT; cdr3_aa: CASRPPGSLNTEAFF
clone_size: once; j_call: TRBJ2-5; v_call: TRBV7-7; d_call: NA; cdr3_nt: TGTGCCAGCAGCTTTAGTCTCGCTCAAGAGACCCAGTACTTC; cdr3_aa: CASSFSLAQETQYF
clone_size: NA; j_call: TRBJ2-1; v_call: TRBV7-9; d_call: TRBD2; cdr3_nt: TGTGCCAGCAGCCGCGGGAGCGGGAGGTACAATGAGCAGTTCTTC; cdr3_aa: CASSRGSGRYNEQFF
clone_size: NA; j_call: TRBJ1-1; v_call: TRBV2; d_call: TRBD1; cdr3_nt: TGTGCCAGCAGATGGGACAGGAACACTGAAGCTTTCTTT; cdr3_aa: CASRWDRNTEAFF
clone_size: NA; j_call: TRBJ1-3; v_call: TRBV13; d_call: NA; cdr3_nt: TGTGCCAGCAGCTTAGCCGACAGGCCTCCTGGAAACACCATATATTTT; cdr3_aa: CASSLADRPPGNTIYF
clone_size: NA; j_call: TRBJ1-2; v_call: TRBV12-3/TRBV12-4; d_call: TRBD1; cdr3_nt: TGTGCCAGCAGTGAAACAGGGGGGGGTGGCTACACCTTC; cdr3_aa: CASSETGGGGYTF
clone_size: NA; j_call: TRBJ1-2; v_call: TRBV6-5; d_call: NA; cdr3_nt: TGTGCCAGCAGTTCTATCTTGACAGGCCGCGGCTACACCTTC; cdr3_aa: CASSSILTGRGYTF
clone_size: NA; j_call: TRBJ2-5; v_call: TRBV15; d_call: TRBD1; cdr3_nt: TGTGCCACCAGCAGACTAGACAGGGACGAGACCCAGTACTTC; cdr3_aa: CATSRLDRDETQYF
clone_size: NA; j_call: TRBJ2-5; v_call: TRBV9; d_call: TRBD2; cdr3_nt: TGTGCCAGCAGCGTAGCGGGAGGGCCATGGGAGACCCAGTACTTC; cdr3_aa: CASSVAGGPWETQYF
clone_size: NA; j_call: TRBJ1-6; v_call: TRBV14; d_call: NA; cdr3_nt: TGTGCCAGCAGCCAAGACTATAATAATTCACCCCTCCACTTT; cdr3_aa: CASSQDYNNSPLHF
clone_size: NA; j_call: TRBJ2-7; v_call: TRBV19; d_call: NA; cdr3_nt: TGTGCCAGTAGCCCCATGGGATTCTACGAGCAGTACTTC; cdr3_aa: CASSPMGFYEQYF
clone_size: once; j_call: TRBJ2-3; v_call: TRBV3-1/TRBV3-2; d_call: TRBD2; cdr3_nt: TGTGCCAGCACCGGGACTAGCGGCGGGGATACGCAGTATTTT; cdr3_aa: CASTGTSGGDTQYF
clone_size: NA; j_call: TRBJ1-3; v_call: TRBV5-5; d_call: NA; cdr3_nt: TGTGCCAGCAGCTTGGAACCGCCTGGAAACACCATATATTTT; cdr3_aa: CASSLEPPGNTIYF
clone_size: few; j_call: TRBJ2-1; v_call: TRBV9; d_call: TRBD2; cdr3_nt: TGTGCCAGCAGCGTATATTCCCGTTCCAGCGGGAGGAATGAGCAGTTCTTC; cdr3_aa: CASSVYSRSSGRNEQFF
clone_size: NA; j_call: TRBJ1-5; v_call: TRBV7-8; d_call: NA; cdr3_nt: TGTGCCAGCAGCTATAAAGGGAGTACCAGGGGCAATCAGCCCCAGCATTTT; cdr3_aa: CASSYKGSTRGNQPQHF
clone_size: NA; j_call: TRBJ1-5; v_call: TRBV2; d_call: NA; cdr3_nt: TGTGCCAGCACTATGACCAGACAGCTCAATAGCAATCAGCCCCAGCATTTT; cdr3_aa: CASTMTRQLNSNQPQHF
clone_size: once; j_call: TRBJ1-1; v_call: TRBV5-4; d_call: NA; cdr3_nt: TGTGCCAGCAGCTTGGATGGCGGTAACACTGAAGCTTTCTTT; cdr3_aa: CASSLDGGNTEAFF
clone_size: NA; j_call: TRBJ2-1; v_call: TRBV30; d_call: NA; cdr3_nt: TGTGCCTGGAGTGTATTGGCCGCGCAGTTCTTC; cdr3_aa: CAWSVLAAQFF
clone_size: NA; j_call: TRBJ2-7; v_call: TRBV7-8; d_call: TRBD2; cdr3_nt: TGTGCCAGCAGCAAACTGACTAGCCGATCCTACGAGCAGTACTTC; cdr3_aa: CASSKLTSRSYEQYF
clone_size: NA; j_call: TRBJ1-2; v_call: TRBV18; d_call: TRBD1; cdr3_nt: TGTGCCAGCTCACCTTCCCCGGGACAGGGCAAAAATGGCTACACCTTC; cdr3_aa: CASSPSPGQGKNGYTF
clone_size: NA; j_call: TRBJ1-6; v_call: TRBV11-2; d_call: NA; cdr3_nt: TGTGCCAGCAGCTTATTCAAGGGGTTAGATTCACCCCTCCACTTT; cdr3_aa: CASSLFKGLDSPLHF